The clone carrying this TCR beta chain occurred a few times. This sample was included in a study of blood T cell repertoires in COVID-19. Unmatched junction bases numbered 5, after V lost 1 base and J lost 2 bases. The germline V gene has CDR1 SGHDT and CDR2 YYEEEE. This CDR3 region has 17 residues. Clones were read by immunoSEQ multiplex PCR, and TCRdb kept only the in-frame ones, dropping some. The sample shows 120,000 or so clones, about 86% of them seen only once. This clonotype was obtained from a woman aged 45 to 65 with acute or convalescent COVID-19. The sequencing sample was made of peripheral blood. The chain couples TRBV5-6 to TRBJ2-2; TRBD2 matches 10 bases. The CDR3 DNA sequence: TGTGCCAGCAGCTTGATCGGACTAGCGGCTAACACCGGGGAGCTGTTTTTT. Its protein is CASSLIGLAANTGELFF. Based on the CDR3 plus reference TRBV5-6 and TRBJ2-2, the full variable domain is DAGVTQSPTHLIKTRGQQVTLRCSPKSGHDTVSWYQQALGQGPQFIFQYYEEEERQRGNFPDRFSGHQFPNYSSELNVNALLLGDSALYLCASSLIGLAANTGELFFGEGSRLTVL.